This TCR beta chain appears in the sequencing data of a study of blood T cell repertoires in COVID-19. The wider study: Samples representing acute and convalescent COVID-19 were sourced from the United States, Italy and Spain. In each case, the material was cDNA or gDNA derived from T cells, B-cell-depleted T cells, or PBMCs.

Using immunoSEQ multiplex PCR, the repertoire was profiled, and TCRdb retains in-frame clones only, with some absent. The profile shows about 64,000 clones, around 86% of them singletons. The CDR3 sequence is 15 residues long. V was clipped by 10 bases and J by 5 bases; unmatched bases: 16. Germline V CDR1 and CDR2: MDHEN, SYDVKM. The chain uses TRBV28 and TRBJ1-2; 7 nucleotides align to TRBD1. The clonotype originates from a man in his forties or fifties with active COVID-19. The sequencing sample was made of peripheral blood. CDR3 nucleotides: TGTGCCATCTCCCACGGGGGACAGATAACGTATGGCTACACCTTC. This codes for CAISHGGQITYGYTF.